This T cell receptor (beta chain) is from a study of quantifying T cell responses using KT2 cells. Study background: Reverse transcription used primers in the TCR alpha and beta constant regions.

Unfractionated PBMC were spiked with known numbers of KT2 clone cells. V was pared by 0 bases and J by 2 bases, with 6 bases between. CDR1 and CDR2 (germline): SGHDN, FVKESK. This CDR3 is 14 amino acids long. The cDNA 3' end received a ligated oligonucleotide with a UMI. First-round PCR used about 4 cycles and beta primers RC1.1 and RC1.2 covering TRBC1 and TRBC2. A single record per CDR3 protein comes from TCRdb applying MiXCR to the UMI-ligation and nested PCR reads. The sample comprises over 40,000 distinct CDR3 sequences, around 10% of which are singletons, and 10% rests with the top ten. The source material was PBMCs spiked with cells of the T cell clone KT2. The rearrangement joins TRBV14 to TRBJ2-3; D gene ambiguous. This receptor was identified in a human donor. This chain's CDR3 is CASSQERITDTQYF. In DNA form, the CDR3 reads TGTGCCAGCAGCCAAGAGCGGATCACAGATACGCAGTATTTT.